The next 15 T cell receptor beta chains were all read from a single sample in a study of OX40 agonist ivuxolimab in advanced cancers. Profiling relied on immunoSEQ multiplex PCR, and the TCRdb table lists in-frame clones only, not all of them. Of under 75,000 clones in the sample, 80% to 95% were seen once. The specimen was CD4+ or CD8+ T cells sorted from blood, collected in a trial of the OX40 agonist ivuxolimab. Every receptor here comes from an adult with an advanced solid tumor such as melanoma, head and neck, liver or kidney cancer.

The chain uses TRBV6-1 and TRBJ1-2, with D possibly TRBD1 on 5 matching bases. Per the germline V gene, CDR1 is MNHNS and CDR2 is SASEGT. This CDR3 is built from 16 residues. Trimming left V 0 bases short and J 7 bases short, with 18 bases between. DNA of the CDR3: TGTGCCAGCAGTGAAGCGCTCTCAGCAGGGCTTGGTGGCTACACCTTC. This codes for CASSEALSAGLGGYTF.

This rearrangement joins TRBV5-1 to TRBJ1-2, with 8 positions matching TRBD1. J was trimmed by 4 bases and V by 7 bases; bases with no gene match: 9. The germline V gene has CDR1 SGHRS and CDR2 YFSETQ. The CDR3 extends over 14 amino acids. As DNA, the CDR3 is TGCGCCAGCCGAGTCGGGACAGGCCCCTATGGCTACACCTTC. It encodes CASRVGTGPYGYTF.

This chain joins TRBV7-6 and TRBJ2-1, with TRBD1 matching 9 bases. This CDR3 comprises 15 residues. Trimming took 1 base from V and 7 from J; bases not matched to a gene: 5. Germline CDR1 is SGHVS and CDR2 is FNYEAQ. The CDR3 loop reads CASSLVGQGDNEQFF. Here the CDR3 DNA reads TGTGCCAGCAGCTTAGTGGGACAGGGCGATAATGAGCAGTTCTTC.

Points on this clone: The same CDR3 is also encoded by other DNA sequences in this sample. V is TRBV9 and J is TRBJ1-4, with D possibly matching TRBD1 (6 bases). The CDR3 has 17 amino acids. Germline lookup yields CDR1 SGDLS and CDR2 YYNGEE. Trimming took off 4 bases at V and 0 bases at J, with 16 bases between the two ends. CDR3 loop: CASSNGQTAATNEKLFF. In DNA, the CDR3 is TGTGCCAGCAGCAATGGACAGACAGCCGCAACTAATGAAAAACTGTTTTTT.

The chain carries TRBV6-5 and TRBJ2-7, with D tentatively TRBD1 or TRBD2 (5 bases each). CDR1 and CDR2 from the germline V gene are MNHEY and SVGAGI. Trimming removed 0 bases at V and 3 bases at J, with 9 bases between. This CDR3 is built from 14 residues. The CDR3: CASSYSKRGYEQYF. The CDR3 DNA is TGTGCCAGCAGTTACTCCAAGAGGGGCTACGAGCAGTACTTC.

The genes are TRBV5-1 and TRBJ2-1; 12 nucleotides agree with TRBD2. Unmatched junction bases numbered 4, after V lost 3 bases and J lost 0 bases. CDR3 length equals 17 residues. Germline V gene data show CDR1 as SGHRS and CDR2 as YFSETQ. CDR3 protein: CASSWTSGVLSYNEQFF. The CDR3 DNA sequence: TGCGCCAGCAGCTGGACTAGCGGGGTCCTCTCCTACAATGAGCAGTTCTTC. Looking up the rest from reference TRBV5-1 and TRBJ2-1 gives the full variable domain: KAGVTQTPRYLIKTRGQQVTLSCSPISGHRSVSWYQQTPGQGLQFLFEYFSETQRNKGNFPGRFSGRQFSNSRSEMNVSTLELGDSALYLCASSWTSGVLSYNEQFFGPGTRLTVL.

With regard to this clone: The junction departs from the called germline gene at one end, perhaps through a read error. The genes are TRBV6-1 and TRBJ2-7, with TRBD2 matching over 7 bases. Germline V CDR1 and CDR2: MNHNS, SASEGT. The CDR3 loop spans 11 amino acids. CDR3 amino acids: CASSEGGEPLF. In DNA, the CDR3 is TGTGCCAGCAGTGAGGGGGGGGAACCTTTATTC.

CDR3 sequence: CASSLDSPREYEQYF. CDR3 nucleotides: TGTGCCAGCAGCTTGGACAGCCCACGAGAGTACGAGCAGTACTTC. The chain recombines TRBV5-8 with TRBJ2-7; D not certain. CDR1 SGHTS and CDR2 YDEGEE come from the germline V gene. Trimming took 0 bases from V and 4 from J, leaving 14 bases between them. This CDR3 has 15 residues.

V gene TRBV4-1 combines with J gene TRBJ1-1; D is unclear. This CDR3 region has 15 residues. CDR1 and CDR2 (germline): MGHRA, YSYEKL. V lost 2 bases and J lost 1, with 11 bases in between. The CDR3 is CASSQPQTGNTEAFF. The CDR3 bases are TGCGCCAGCAGCCAACCTCAGACGGGGAACACTGAAGCTTTCTTT.

This clone showed up just once. The J gene is TRBJ1-5, the V gene TRBV5-6; D gene uncertain. This CDR3 region has 15 residues. CDR1 SGHDT and CDR2 YYEEEE come from the germline V gene. Trimming pared 0 bases from V and 0 bases from J, leaving 7 bases between. The CDR3 region has the DNA TGTGCCAGCAGCTTGGGACATGATAGCAATCAGCCCCAGCATTTT. Its protein product is CASSLGHDSNQPQHF.

The chain has TRBV10-3 and TRBJ2-4; D is undetermined. Germline V gives CDR1 ENHRY, CDR2 SYGVKD. V lost 3 bases and J 0 bases, leaving 12 bases between the germline ends. The CDR3 totals 16 residues. CDR3 nucleotides: TGTGCCATCAGTGACGGTGATTTCTTAGCCAAAAACATTCAGTACTTC. Its protein product is CAISDGDFLAKNIQYF.

CDR3 sequence: CASSFGQSSGNTIYF. CDR3 in DNA: TGTGCCAGCAGCTTCGGACAGTCCTCTGGAAACACCATATATTTT. V gene TRBV5-5 combines with J gene TRBJ1-3; D might be TRBD1 (6 bases). Germline V gene sequence: CDR1 SGHKS, CDR2 YYEKEE (reference sequence). Between the trimmed V and J ends, which lost 2 bases and 0 bases, there was a span of 9 bases. The CDR3 has 15 residues. Combining the CDR3 with reference TRBV5-5 and TRBJ1-3 gives the whole variable domain DAGVTQSPTHLIKTRGQQVTLRCSPISGHKSVSWYQQVLGQGPQFIFQYYEKEERGRGNFPDRFSARQFPNYSSELNVNALLLGDSALYLCASSFGQSSGNTIYFGEGSWLTVV.

The V and J genes are TRBV6-5 and TRBJ2-7; 10 bases match TRBD1. V shed 4 bases and J 6 bases; nucleotides not matched to a gene: 9. Germline assignment: CDR1 MNHEY and CDR2 SVGAGI. This CDR3 has 15 residues. Here the CDR3 reads CASSSSWTGGSEQYF. CDR3 DNA: TGTGCCAGCAGTTCCTCCTGGACAGGGGGATCCGAGCAGTACTTC.

The chain employs TRBV7-6 and TRBJ2-7; D is ambiguous. Between the trimmed V and J ends, which lost 1 base and 3 bases, there was a span of 7 bases. From germline, CDR1 is SGHVS and CDR2 FNYEAQ. The CDR3 is 13 amino acids. The CDR3 is CASSLGYHYEQYF. CDR3 bases: TGTGCCAGCAGCTTAGGGTACCACTACGAGCAGTACTTC.

The chain couples TRBV29-1 to TRBJ2-7; 7 bases line up with TRBD1. The CDR3 totals 13 residues. J gave up 0 bases and V 6 bases, and 5 bases lay outside the gene matches. Germline V gene data show CDR1 as SQVTM and CDR2 as ANQGSEA. The CDR3 DNA is TGCAGCGTGATCGGGACAGACTCCTACGAGCAGTACTTC. Its translation is CSVIGTDSYEQYF.